This entry is about one T cell receptor (beta chain). The antigen is unknown. The data stem from a study of graft-versus-host responses after intestinal transplantation. Regarding the study as a whole: Present in recipient marrow, GvH clones included some that appeared first in ileum or blood.

Repertoires were generated with immunoSEQ multiplex PCR, while TCRdb's copy carries only in-frame clones and drops some. The data hold more than 80,000 clones, with about 87% observed a single time. The trim removed 2 bases at V and 2 bases at J, leaving 5 bases unmatched. This CDR3 contains 15 residues. Germline V lookup: CDR1 SGHNT, CDR2 YYREEE (reference sequence). The sample here was unstimulated CD4+ T cells sorted from spleen or lymph node cells, taken before transplant. The source of this sequence is a human donor who was the organ donor for an intestinal transplant. The chain recombines TRBV5-4 with TRBJ2-3; 7 bases are a match to TRBD2. The CDR3 sequence: CASSLASGLTDTQYF. The CDR3 region has the DNA TGTGCCAGCAGCTTAGCTAGCGGCCTCACAGATACGCAGTATTTT.